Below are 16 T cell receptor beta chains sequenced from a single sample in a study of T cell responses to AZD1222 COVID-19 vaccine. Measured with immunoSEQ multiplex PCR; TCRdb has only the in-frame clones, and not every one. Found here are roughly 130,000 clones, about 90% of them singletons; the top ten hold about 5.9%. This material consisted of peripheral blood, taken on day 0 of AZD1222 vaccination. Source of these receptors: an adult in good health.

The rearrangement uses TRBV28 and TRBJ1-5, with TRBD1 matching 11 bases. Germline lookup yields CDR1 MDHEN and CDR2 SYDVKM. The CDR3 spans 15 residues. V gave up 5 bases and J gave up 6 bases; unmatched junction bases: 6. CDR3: CASSSTGTGGQPQHF. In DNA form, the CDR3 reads TGTGCCAGCAGTAGTACCGGGACAGGGGGTCAGCCCCAGCATTTT. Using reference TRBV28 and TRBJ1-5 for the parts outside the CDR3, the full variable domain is DVKVTQSSRYLVKRTGEKVFLECVQDMDHENMFWYRQDPGLGLRLIYFSYDVKMKEKGDIPEGYSVSREKKERFSLILESASTNQTSMYLCASSSTGTGGQPQHFGDGTRLSIL.

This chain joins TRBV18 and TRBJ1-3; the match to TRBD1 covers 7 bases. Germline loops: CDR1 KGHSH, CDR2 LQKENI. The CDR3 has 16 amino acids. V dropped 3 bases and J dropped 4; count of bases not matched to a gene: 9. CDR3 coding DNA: TGTGCCAGCTCACCGGTTCGGGGGACAGAAGGAAACACCATATATTTT. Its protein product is CASSPVRGTEGNTIYF.

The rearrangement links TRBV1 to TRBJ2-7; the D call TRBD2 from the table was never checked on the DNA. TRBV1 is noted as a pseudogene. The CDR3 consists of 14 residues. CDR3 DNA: TGCACCAGCAGCCAAGGAGCGGGCCCCTACGAGCAGTACTTC. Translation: CTSSQGAGPYEQYF.

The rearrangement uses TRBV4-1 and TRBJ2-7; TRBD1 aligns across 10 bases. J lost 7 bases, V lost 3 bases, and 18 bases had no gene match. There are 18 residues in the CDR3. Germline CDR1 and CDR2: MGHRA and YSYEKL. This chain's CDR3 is CASSHRDRGLKPRGEQYF. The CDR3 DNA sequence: TGCGCCAGCAGCCATCGGGACAGGGGACTAAAACCACGAGGGGAGCAGTACTTC.

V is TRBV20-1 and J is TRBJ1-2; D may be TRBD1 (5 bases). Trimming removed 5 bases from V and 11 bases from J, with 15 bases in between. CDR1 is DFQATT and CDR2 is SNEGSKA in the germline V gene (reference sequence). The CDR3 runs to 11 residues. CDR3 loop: CSAYRMWGYTF. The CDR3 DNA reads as TGCAGTGCTTACCGAATGTGGGGGTACACCTTC.

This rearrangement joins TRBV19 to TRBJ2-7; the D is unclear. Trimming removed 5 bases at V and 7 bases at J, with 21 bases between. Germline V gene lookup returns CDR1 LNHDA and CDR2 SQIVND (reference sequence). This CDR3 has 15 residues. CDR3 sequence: CASSYPLTHRGEQYF. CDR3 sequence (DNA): TGTGCCAGTAGTTACCCGCTCACCCACCGAGGAGAGCAGTACTTC.

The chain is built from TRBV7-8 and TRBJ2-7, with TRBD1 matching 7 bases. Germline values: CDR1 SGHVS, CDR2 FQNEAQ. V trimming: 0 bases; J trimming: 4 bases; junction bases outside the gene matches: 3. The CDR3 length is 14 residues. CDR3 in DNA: TGTGCCAGCAGCTTAGCCCGACAGGGTTACGAGCAGTACTTC. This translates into CASSLARQGYEQYF.

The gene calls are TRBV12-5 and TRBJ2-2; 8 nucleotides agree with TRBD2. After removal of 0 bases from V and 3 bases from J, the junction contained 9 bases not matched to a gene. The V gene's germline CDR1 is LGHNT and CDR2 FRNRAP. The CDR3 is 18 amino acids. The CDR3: CASGLVRLAGLDTGELFF. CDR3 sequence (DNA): TGTGCTAGTGGTTTGGTACGGCTAGCGGGTCTTGACACCGGGGAGCTGTTTTTT.

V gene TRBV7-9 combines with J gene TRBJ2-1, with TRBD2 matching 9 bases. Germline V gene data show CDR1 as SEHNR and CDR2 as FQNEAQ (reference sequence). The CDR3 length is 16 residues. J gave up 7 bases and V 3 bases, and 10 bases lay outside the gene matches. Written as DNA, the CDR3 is TGTGCCAGCAGCTTCTCCGGGACTAGCATACAGAATGAGCAGTTCTTC. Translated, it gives CASSFSGTSIQNEQFF.

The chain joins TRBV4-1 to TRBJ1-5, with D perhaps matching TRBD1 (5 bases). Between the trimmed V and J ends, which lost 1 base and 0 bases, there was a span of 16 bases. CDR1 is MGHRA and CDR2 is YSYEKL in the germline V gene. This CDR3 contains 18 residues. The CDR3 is CASSQAQDTQYSNQPQHF. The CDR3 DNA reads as TGCGCCAGCAGCCAAGCACAGGACACACAATATAGCAATCAGCCCCAGCATTTT.

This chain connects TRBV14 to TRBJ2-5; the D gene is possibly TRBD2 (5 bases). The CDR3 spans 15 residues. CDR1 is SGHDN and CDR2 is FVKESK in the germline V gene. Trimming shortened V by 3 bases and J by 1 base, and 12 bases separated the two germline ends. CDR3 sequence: CASSQFKRPQETQYF. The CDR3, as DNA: TGTGCCAGCAGCCAGTTCAAGCGGCCCCAAGAGACCCAGTACTTC.

The CDR3 DNA reads as TGTGCCAGTAGTATACCCAGGGAAACTAATGAAAAACTGTTTTTT. Protein product: CASSIPRETNEKLFF. The rearrangement uses TRBV19 and TRBJ1-4; D may be TRBD1 (5 bases). Trimming shortened V by 2 bases and J by 1 base, and 8 bases separated the two germline ends. Germline loops: CDR1 LNHDA, CDR2 SQIVND (reference sequence). The CDR3 is 15 residues long.

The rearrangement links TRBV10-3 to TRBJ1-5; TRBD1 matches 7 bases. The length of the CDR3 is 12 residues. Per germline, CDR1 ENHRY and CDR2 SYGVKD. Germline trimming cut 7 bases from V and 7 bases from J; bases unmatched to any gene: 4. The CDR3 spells CAIKDRDQPQHF. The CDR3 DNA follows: TGTGCCATCAAAGACAGGGACCAGCCCCAGCATTTT.

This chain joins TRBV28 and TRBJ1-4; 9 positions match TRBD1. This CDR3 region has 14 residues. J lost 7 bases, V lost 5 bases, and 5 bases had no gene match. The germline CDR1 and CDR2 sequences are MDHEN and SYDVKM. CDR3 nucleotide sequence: TGTGCCAGCAGTCCCGGGACAGGGCCTGAAAAACTGTTTTTT. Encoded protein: CASSPGTGPEKLFF.

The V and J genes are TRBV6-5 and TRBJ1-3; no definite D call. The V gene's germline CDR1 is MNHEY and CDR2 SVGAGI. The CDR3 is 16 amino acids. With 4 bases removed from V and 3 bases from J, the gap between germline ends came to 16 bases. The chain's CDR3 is CASSSAPGFVGNTIYF. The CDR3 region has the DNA TGTGCCAGCAGTTCCGCACCTGGGTTCGTTGGAAACACCATATATTTT.

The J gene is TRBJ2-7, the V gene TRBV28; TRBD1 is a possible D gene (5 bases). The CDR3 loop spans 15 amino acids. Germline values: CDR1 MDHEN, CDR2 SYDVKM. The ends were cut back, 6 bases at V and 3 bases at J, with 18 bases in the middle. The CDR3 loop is CASSPSLGQFYEQYF. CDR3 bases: TGTGCCAGCAGCCCCTCCCTGGGGCAGTTCTACGAGCAGTACTTC.